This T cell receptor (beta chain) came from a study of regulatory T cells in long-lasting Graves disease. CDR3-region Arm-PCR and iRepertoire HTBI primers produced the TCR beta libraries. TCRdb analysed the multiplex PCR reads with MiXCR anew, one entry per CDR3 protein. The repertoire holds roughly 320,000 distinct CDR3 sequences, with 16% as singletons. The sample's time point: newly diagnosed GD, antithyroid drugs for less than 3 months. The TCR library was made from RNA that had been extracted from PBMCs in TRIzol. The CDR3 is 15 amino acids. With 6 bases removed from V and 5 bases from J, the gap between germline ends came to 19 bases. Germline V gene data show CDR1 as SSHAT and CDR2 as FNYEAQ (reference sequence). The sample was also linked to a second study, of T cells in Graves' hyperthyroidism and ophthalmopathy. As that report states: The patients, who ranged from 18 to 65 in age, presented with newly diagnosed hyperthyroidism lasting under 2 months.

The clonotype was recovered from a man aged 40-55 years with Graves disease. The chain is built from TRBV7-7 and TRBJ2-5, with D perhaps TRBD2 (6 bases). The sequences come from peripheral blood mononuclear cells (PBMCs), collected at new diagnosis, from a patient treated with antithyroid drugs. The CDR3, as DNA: TGTGCCAGCAGTCTCGGGGGAACAAAGGTGGAGACCCAGTACTTC. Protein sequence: CASSLGGTKVETQYF.